This T cell receptor beta chain was captured in a study of T-cell reconstitution after alpha-beta-depleted transplantation in children. This clonotype was counted ten times or more. The authors prepared the TCRbeta library with unique molecular identifiers. TCRdb called the PCR reads again in MiXCR, with one record for every CDR3 protein. Of more than 450,000 distinct CDR3 sequences in the sample, around 18% were seen once. The CDR3 totals 13 residues. The germline CDR1 and CDR2 sequences are MNHEY and SMNVEV (reference sequence). Trimming removed 1 base from V and 2 bases from J, with 3 bases in between.

The starting material was PBMCs from the stem cell graft donor, obtained from the stem cell graft. The sequence derives from a human donor who donated a stem cell graft to a child with acute lymphoblastic leukemia. The V call is TRBV27, the J call TRBJ1-5; D is unclear. The CDR3 reads CASSLLGNQPQHF. In nucleotides, the CDR3 is TGTGCCAGCAGTTTATTGGGCAATCAGCCCCAGCATTTT.